This TCR beta chain stems from a study of cytomegalovirus exposure and HLA in healthy donors. Whole-study results and caveats: A later analysis appeared to link common viral pathogens to several of the most significant clusters. Among immune exposure information, only CMV serostatus was available. There were some V segments, including TRBV6-2 and TRBV6-3, excluded as indistinguishable. Among TCR beta chains of equal frequency, HLA-associated ones were more clonally expanded in a later analysis.

The CDR3 is made up of 14 amino acids. The V end lost 7 bases, the J end lost 5 bases, and 16 bases lay between the germline ends. The germline gives CDR1 SGHRS, CDR2 YFSETQ. Use of 60 Vbeta and 13 Jbeta primers characterized the PCR. Libraries were prepared by immunoSEQ multiplex PCR; TCRdb keeps only in-frame clonotypes and omits some of them. The sample records under 200,000 clones, approximately 78% being singletons. Comments on this clone: Its antigen is undetermined.

J is TRBJ2-1 and V is TRBV5-1; perhaps TRBD1 as D (6 bases). Sequences were obtained from PBMCs. The receptor comes from a woman aged 18-29 years in good health and CMV-seronegative. The CDR3 spells CASGESGTNNEQFF. In nucleotides, the CDR3 is TGCGCCAGCGGAGAGAGTGGGACAAACAATGAGCAGTTCTTC.